This TCR beta chain emerged from a study of T cells in tuberculosis. The CDR3 is 13 amino acids. CDR1 and CDR2 from the germline V gene are SGHAT and FQNNGV. Trimming removed 5 bases from V and 3 bases from J, with 8 bases in between. Stated time point: new active TB diagnosis, blood taken before or within 7 days of starting treatment. Clones were read by immunoSEQ multiplex PCR, and TCRdb kept only the in-frame ones, dropping some. Counted here are around 33,000 clones, about 91% occurring once; the ten biggest clones make up 7%. The specimen was PBMCs, collected at tuberculosis diagnosis. This clonotype was obtained from an adult with tuberculosis. Some clones in this sample may be carry-over from other donors' samples. The chain combines TRBV11-2 with TRBJ2-1, with D maybe TRBD1 (6 bases). The CDR3 DNA reads as TGTGCCAGCAGCCGGACAGTCTACAATGAGCAGTTCTTC. This encodes CASSRTVYNEQFF.